This T cell receptor (beta chain) was recovered during a study of blood T cell repertoires in COVID-19. At the level of the study: PBMCs, B-cell-depleted T cells, or T cells provided the cDNA or gDNA that made up the material.

Authors' methods: Estimation of nucleated cell counts relied on the amplification of reference gene primers. The protocol was immunoSEQ multiplex PCR, while the TCRdb copy is restricted to in-frame clones and leaves out a portion. V and J calls and clone size are copied from that table; D and trimming were computed from the DNA. Here the sample spans roughly 55,000 clones, more than 75% being singletons. Germline assignment: CDR1 SGDLS and CDR2 YYNGEE. The length of the CDR3 is 16 residues. V lost 0 bases and J lost 5, with 17 bases in between. The sample was peripheral blood. This sequence joins TRBV9 and TRBJ1-1; perhaps TRBD1 as D (5 bases). The receptor comes from an elderly man with acute or convalescent COVID-19. The CDR3 DNA sequence: TGTGCCAGCAGCGTAGAAGCGAGCGCAGGGAGGACTGAAGCTTTCTTT. It translates to CASSVEASAGRTEAFF. The entire variable domain, with the rest obtained from reference TRBV9 and TRBJ1-1, is as follows: DSGVTQTPKHLITATGQRVTLRCSPRSGDLSVYWYQQSLDQGLQFLIQYYNGEERAKGNILERFSAQQFPDLHSELNLSSLELGDSALYFCASSVEASAGRTEAFFGQGTRLTVV.